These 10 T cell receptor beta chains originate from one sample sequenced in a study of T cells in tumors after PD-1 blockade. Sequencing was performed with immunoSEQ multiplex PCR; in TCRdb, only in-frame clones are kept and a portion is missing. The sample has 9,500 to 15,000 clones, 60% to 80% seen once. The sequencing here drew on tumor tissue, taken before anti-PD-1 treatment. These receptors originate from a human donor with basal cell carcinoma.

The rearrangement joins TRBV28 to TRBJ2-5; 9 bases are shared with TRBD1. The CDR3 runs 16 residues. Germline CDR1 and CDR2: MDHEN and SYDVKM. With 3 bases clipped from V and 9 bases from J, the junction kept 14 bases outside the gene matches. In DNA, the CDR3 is TGTGCCAGCAGTTTCCCTCAGACAGGGGGAAGGGCGGCCCAGTACTTC. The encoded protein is CASSFPQTGGRAAQYF.

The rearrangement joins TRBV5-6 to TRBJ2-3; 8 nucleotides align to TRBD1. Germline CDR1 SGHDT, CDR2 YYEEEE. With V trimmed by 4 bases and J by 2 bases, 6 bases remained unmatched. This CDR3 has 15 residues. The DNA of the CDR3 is TGTGCCAGCAGCACCTGGACAGGGACCACAGATACGCAGTATTTT. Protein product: CASSTWTGTTDTQYF. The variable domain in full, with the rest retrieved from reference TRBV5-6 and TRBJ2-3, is DAGVTQSPTHLIKTRGQQVTLRCSPKSGHDTVSWYQQALGQGPQFIFQYYEEEERQRGNFPDRFSGHQFPNYSSELNVNALLLGDSALYLCASSTWTGTTDTQYFGPGTRLTVL.

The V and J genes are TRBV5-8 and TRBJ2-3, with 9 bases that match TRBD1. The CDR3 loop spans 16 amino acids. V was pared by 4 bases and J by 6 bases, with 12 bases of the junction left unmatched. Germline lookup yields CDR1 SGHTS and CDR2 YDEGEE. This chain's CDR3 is CASSQGAGQGRDTQYF. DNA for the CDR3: TGTGCCAGCAGCCAAGGGGCGGGACAGGGACGCGATACGCAGTATTTT.

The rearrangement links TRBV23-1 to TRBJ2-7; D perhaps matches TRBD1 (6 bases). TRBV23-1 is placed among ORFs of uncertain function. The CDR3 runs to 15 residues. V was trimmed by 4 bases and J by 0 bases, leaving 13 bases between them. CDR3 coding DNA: TGCGCCAGCAGTCTTGAGGGGACAAGCTCCTACGAGCAGTACTTC. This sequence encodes CASSLEGTSSYEQYF.

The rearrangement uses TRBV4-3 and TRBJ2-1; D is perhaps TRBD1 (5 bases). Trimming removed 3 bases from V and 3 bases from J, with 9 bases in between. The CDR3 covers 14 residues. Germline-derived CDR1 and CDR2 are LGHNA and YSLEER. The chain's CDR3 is CASSHVGRYNEQFF. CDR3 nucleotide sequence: TGCGCCAGCAGCCACGTGGGGCGCTACAATGAGCAGTTCTTC.

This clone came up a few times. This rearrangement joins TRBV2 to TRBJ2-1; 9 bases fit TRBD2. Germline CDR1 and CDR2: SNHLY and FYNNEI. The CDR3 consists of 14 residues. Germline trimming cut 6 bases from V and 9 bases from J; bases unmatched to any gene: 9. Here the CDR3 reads CASSRSGTSFEQFF. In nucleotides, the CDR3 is TGTGCCAGCAGCCGATCCGGGACTAGCTTTGAGCAGTTCTTC. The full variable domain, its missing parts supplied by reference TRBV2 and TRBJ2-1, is EPEVTQTPSHQVTQMGQEVILRCVPISNHLYFYWYRQILGQKVEFLVSFYNNEISEKSEIFDDQFSVERPDGSNFTLKIRSTKLEDSAMYFCASSRSGTSFEQFFGPGTRLTVL.

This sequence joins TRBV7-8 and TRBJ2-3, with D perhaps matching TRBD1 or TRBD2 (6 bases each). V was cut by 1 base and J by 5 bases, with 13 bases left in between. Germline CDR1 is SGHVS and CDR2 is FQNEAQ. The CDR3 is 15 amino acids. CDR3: CASSLVTGGKDTQYF. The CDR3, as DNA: TGTGCCAGCAGCTTAGTAACCGGGGGCAAAGATACGCAGTATTTT.

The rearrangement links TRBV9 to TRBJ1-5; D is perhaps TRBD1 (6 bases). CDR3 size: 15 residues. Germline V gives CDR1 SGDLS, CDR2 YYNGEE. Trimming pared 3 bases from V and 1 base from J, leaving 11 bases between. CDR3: CASSATGASNQPQHF. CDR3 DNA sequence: TGTGCCAGCAGCGCCACGGGGGCCAGCAATCAGCCCCAGCATTTT.

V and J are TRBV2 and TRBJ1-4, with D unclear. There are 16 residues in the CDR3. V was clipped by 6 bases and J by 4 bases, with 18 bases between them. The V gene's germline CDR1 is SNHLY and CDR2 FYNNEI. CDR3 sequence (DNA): TGTGCCAGCAGGCCCTCTGGCGGAAGAGTTAATGAAAAACTGTTTTTT. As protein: CASRPSGGRVNEKLFF.

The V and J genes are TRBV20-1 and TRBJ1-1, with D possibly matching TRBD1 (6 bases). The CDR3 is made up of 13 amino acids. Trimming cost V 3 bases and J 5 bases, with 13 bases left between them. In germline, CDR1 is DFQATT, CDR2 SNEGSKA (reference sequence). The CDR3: CSASYQGRTEAFF. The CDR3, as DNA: TGCAGTGCTAGTTATCAGGGGAGGACTGAAGCTTTCTTT.